This T cell receptor (beta chain) was captured in a study of T cell responses to AZD1222 COVID-19 vaccine. General study points: Without day 14 samples, only post-peak T cell repertoires were studied. Targeting of unmutated variant regions was reportedly seen in nearly half of spike-specific TCRs.

The germline V and J ends were trimmed by 1 base and 7 bases, with 20 bases remaining between them. Germline V gene lookup returns CDR1 SGDLS and CDR2 YYNGEE. This CDR3 contains 16 residues. Here immunoSEQ multiplex PCR was the method, and the copy in TCRdb shows in-frame clones only, minus some. The sample contains about 94,000 clones, over 75% of which appear only once. Comment on this clone: Its target is not known.

The material sequenced was peripheral blood, taken 28 days after the second AZD1222 dose. The V and J genes are TRBV9 and TRBJ1-2; D perhaps matches TRBD1 (5 bases). The receptor's source is an adult who received the AZD1222 COVID-19 vaccine. The CDR3 DNA sequence: TGTGCCAGCAGCGTAAGGGACGGCCTAGTCGGGGGTGGCTACACCTTC. Translating gives CASSVRDGLVGGGYTF.